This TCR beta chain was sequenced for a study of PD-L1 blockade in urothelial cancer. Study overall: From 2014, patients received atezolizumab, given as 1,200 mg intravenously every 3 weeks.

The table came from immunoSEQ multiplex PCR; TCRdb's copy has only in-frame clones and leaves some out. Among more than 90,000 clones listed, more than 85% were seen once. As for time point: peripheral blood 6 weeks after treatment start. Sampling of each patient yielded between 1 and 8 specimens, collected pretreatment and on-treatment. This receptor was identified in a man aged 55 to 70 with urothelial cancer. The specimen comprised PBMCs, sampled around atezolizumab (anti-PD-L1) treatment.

The CDR3 protein is CASGLTSPIEEQYF. CDR3 DNA sequence: TGCGCCAGCGGATTGACAAGCCCCATAGAGGAGCAGTACTTC. The V gene is TRBV5-1, the J gene TRBJ2-7; the D is unclear. The V and J ends lost 7 bases and 7 bases respectively, with 21 bases between them. Germline assignment: CDR1 SGHRS and CDR2 YFSETQ. CDR3 size: 14 residues.